Presented here are 6 T cell receptor beta chains from one specimen sequenced in a study of CD4 T cell repertoires in COVID-19. Clones were read by immunoSEQ multiplex PCR, and TCRdb kept only the in-frame ones, dropping some. The sample carries approximately 79,000 clones, 83% recorded once. The specimen was CD4+ T cells from peripheral blood, collected after recovery from COVID-19. The receptors originated from a human donor who had COVID-19.

CDR3 amino acids: CASSLGTGESNYGYTF. As DNA, the CDR3 is TGCGCCAGCAGCCTAGGGACAGGAGAATCTAACTATGGCTACACCTTC. The J gene is TRBJ1-2, the V gene TRBV5-1; TRBD1 matches at 8 bases. The germline gives CDR1 SGHRS, CDR2 YFSETQ. This CDR3 has 16 residues. The V gene end was trimmed by 4 bases and the J gene end by 0 bases; junction bases not matched to a gene: 8.

This clone has just one count. This chain links TRBV7-9 with TRBJ2-2, with 8 bases aligning to TRBD1. The J segment lost 4 bases and the V segment lost 3 bases, leaving 4 bases of the junction unmatched. The V gene's germline CDR1 is SEHNR and CDR2 FQNEAQ (reference sequence). This CDR3 contains 15 residues. In DNA form, the CDR3 reads TGTGCCAGCAGCTTCGGGACAGGTGGCACCGGGGAGCTGTTTTTT. As protein: CASSFGTGGTGELFF. The full variable domain, with the rest looked up from reference TRBV7-9 and TRBJ2-2, is DTGVSQNPRHKITKRGQNVTFRCDPISEHNRLYWYRQTLGQGPEFLTYFQNEAQLEKSRLLSDRFSAERPKGSFSTLEIQRTEQGDSAMYLCASSFGTGGTGELFFGEGSRLTVL.

V gene TRBV6-5 combines with J gene TRBJ1-2; the match to TRBD1 covers 9 bases. CDR3 size: 15 residues. V was pared by 7 bases and J by 7 bases, with 13 bases of the junction left unmatched. Germline V gene sequence: CDR1 MNHEY, CDR2 SVGAGI. The CDR3 spells CASNAGTGSITGYTF. As DNA, the CDR3 is TGTGCCAGCAACGCGGGGACAGGGAGTATCACTGGCTACACCTTC.

The chain is built from TRBV11-2 and TRBJ2-2; 9 bases align to TRBD1. V lost 2 bases and J lost 4; bases outside the gene matches: 5. CDR1 and CDR2 (germline): SGHAT, FQNNGV. The CDR3 runs 16 residues. The CDR3 spells CASSLLRGQGTGELFF. The CDR3 coding sequence is TGTGCCAGCAGCTTATTACGGGGACAGGGCACCGGGGAGCTGTTTTTT.

The V gene is TRBV11-2, the J gene TRBJ2-1; 7 nucleotides agree with TRBD2. The germline V gene has CDR1 SGHAT and CDR2 FQNNGV. V dropped 1 base and J dropped 0; count of bases not matched to a gene: 3. The CDR3 has 16 residues. As DNA, the CDR3 is TGTGCCAGCAGCTTAGTAGCGGGTAGCTCCTACAATGAGCAGTTCTTC. Amino acids: CASSLVAGSSYNEQFF.

This clone came up once. This chain uses TRBV7-3 with TRBJ2-6; no clear D gene. There are 15 residues in the CDR3. Per the germline V gene, CDR1 is SGHTA and CDR2 is FQGTGA. The V and J ends lost 4 bases and 0 bases respectively, with 7 bases between them. The CDR3 loop is CASSSPPSGANVLTF. DNA of the CDR3: TGTGCCAGCAGCTCCCCCCCCTCTGGGGCCAACGTCCTGACTTTC.